Following are 32 T cell receptor beta chains from one sample sequenced in a study of control samples from healthy donors and cancer patients. The repertoire was sequenced with immunoSEQ multiplex PCR; TCRdb's copy has only in-frame clones and lacks some. The data show under 65,000 clones, with approximately 86% seen just once and about 2.8% held by the top ten. The source material was PBMCs. The source of these receptors is a woman in her forties or fifties with lung cancer.

The chain carries TRBV29-1 and TRBJ1-2; D unresolved. The length of the CDR3 is 12 residues. The V end lost 3 bases, the J end lost 8 bases, and 13 bases lay between the germline ends. The germline CDR1 and CDR2 sequences are SQVTM and ANQGSEA. CDR3 in DNA: TGCAGCGTTGACGGGCAGGACGCGGGCTACACCTTC. Translation gives CSVDGQDAGYTF.

This chain connects TRBV11-3 to TRBJ2-1, with TRBD1 identical over 8 bases. V lost 11 bases to trimming and J lost 6 bases; unmatched junction nucleotides: 12. CDR3 size: 14 residues. CDR1 SGHNT and CDR2 YENEEA come from the germline V gene. This chain's CDR3 is CAHRGATGPNEQFF. CDR3 bases: TGTGCCCACAGGGGGGCTACGGGGCCCAATGAGCAGTTCTTC.

CDR3 nucleotide sequence: TGTGCCAGCAGCCGTGGGAGAACTAATGAAAAACTGTTTTTT. As protein: CASSRGRTNEKLFF. The gene calls are TRBV7-8 and TRBJ1-4; no reliable D call. V was trimmed by 5 bases and J by 1 base, leaving 8 bases between them. The CDR3 sequence is 14 residues long. Per germline, CDR1 SGHVS and CDR2 FQNEAQ.

This chain links TRBV6-6 with TRBJ1-5; no reliable D call. The germline CDR1 and CDR2 sequences are MNHNY and SVGAGI (reference sequence). V lost 0 bases, J lost 5 bases, and 5 bases lay in between. CDR3 length: 13 residues. CDR3 protein: CASSYSADQPQHF. DNA of the CDR3: TGTGCCAGCAGTTACTCTGCGGATCAGCCCCAGCATTTT.

This rearrangement joins TRBV6-5 to TRBJ1-2, with 8 bases lining up with TRBD1. The CDR3 extends over 16 amino acids. Germline V gene sequence: CDR1 MNHEY, CDR2 SVGAGI. The V gene end was trimmed by 2 bases and the J gene end by 8 bases; junction bases not matched to a gene: 13. The CDR3 protein is CASSYSRDRTAGGYTF. DNA of the CDR3: TGTGCCAGCAGTTACAGCCGGGACAGGACAGCAGGGGGCTACACCTTC.

The chain combines TRBV28 with TRBJ2-7; possible D gene TRBD2, 6 bases. This CDR3 is 13 amino acids long. V was trimmed by 5 bases and J by 1 base, leaving 9 bases between them. Germline CDR1 MDHEN, CDR2 SYDVKM. CDR3: CASSPGESYEQYF. The CDR3 DNA sequence: TGTGCCAGCAGTCCGGGGGAGTCCTACGAGCAGTACTTC.

The chain employs TRBV7-8 and TRBJ1-4; a possible D gene is TRBD1 (5 bases). The CDR3 is 17 amino acids. V gave up 5 bases and J gave up 0 bases, with 16 bases separating them. The germline gives CDR1 SGHVS, CDR2 FQNEAQ. This chain's CDR3 is CASSKRARQTTNEKLFF. In DNA form, the CDR3 reads TGTGCCAGCAGCAAAAGGGCCAGACAGACAACTAATGAAAAACTGTTTTTT.

The chain uses TRBV19 and TRBJ2-1; D gene ambiguous. This CDR3 is 13 amino acids long. The V and J ends lost 7 bases and 5 bases respectively, with 12 bases between them. The V gene's germline CDR1 is LNHDA and CDR2 SQIVND (reference sequence). The CDR3 spells CASTTFNNNEQFF. The DNA of the CDR3 is TGTGCCAGTACCACCTTCAATAACAATGAGCAGTTCTTC.

This rearrangement joins TRBV21-1 to TRBJ1-1. TRBV21-1 is a documented pseudogene. This CDR3 spans 14 amino acids. The CDR3 DNA follows: TGTGCCAGCAGCCCCCGAGCGGGGGACACTGAAGCTTTCTTT. This encodes CASSPRAGDTEAFF.

This chain joins TRBV30 and TRBJ1-2; D remains unclear. Germline CDR1 reads GTSNPN; CDR2 reads SVGIG (reference sequence). This CDR3 has 11 residues. Trimming took 1 base from V and 12 from J, leaving 12 bases between them. In DNA form, the CDR3 reads TGTGCCTGGAGTGATAGGGCCACCAACACCTTC. Protein product: CAWSDRATNTF.

On this clone itself: Additional DNA sequences in this sample encode the identical CDR3. The chain uses TRBV9 and TRBJ1-4, with a weak D call TRBD1 (5 bases). This CDR3 is built from 14 residues. Germline lookup yields CDR1 SGDLS and CDR2 YYNGEE. The ends were cut back, 0 bases at V and 5 bases at J, with 8 bases in the middle. CDR3 sequence reads: CASSVGGSNEKLFF. In DNA form, the CDR3 reads TGTGCCAGCAGCGTAGGGGGGTCAAATGAAAAACTGTTTTTT.

The rearrangement joins TRBV5-1 to TRBJ1-2; no clear D gene. Germline V lookup: CDR1 SGHRS, CDR2 YFSETQ. Trimming shortened V by 4 bases and J by 4 bases, and 11 bases separated the two germline ends. The CDR3 is 13 amino acids. CDR3 coding DNA: TGCGCCAGCAGCACGGACGGACTCTATGGCTACACCTTC. Translation gives CASSTDGLYGYTF.

The rearrangement joins TRBV18 to TRBJ1-2; tentatively, D is TRBD1 (5 bases). The germline V gene encodes CDR1 KGHSH and CDR2 LQKENI. V gave up 3 bases and J gave up 5 bases, with 13 bases separating them. The CDR3 has 14 amino acids. CDR3 nucleotide sequence: TGTGCCAGCTCACCCCAAGCAGGGTGGTATGGCTACACCTTC. Translating it yields CASSPQAGWYGYTF.

V is TRBV30 and J is TRBJ1-1; D possibly corresponds to TRBD1 (5 bases). Germline loops: CDR1 GTSNPN, CDR2 SVGIG (reference sequence). There are 14 residues in the CDR3. Trimming cost V 3 bases and J 0 bases, with 11 bases left between them. This CDR3 is CAWSAGTVNTEAFF. CDR3 nucleotide sequence: TGTGCCTGGAGCGCCGGGACGGTGAACACTGAAGCTTTCTTT.

The chain joins TRBV11-3 to TRBJ1-1, with 8 positions matching TRBD1. The V segment lost 1 base and the J segment 3 bases; nucleotides outside the gene matches: 7. This CDR3 is 16 amino acids long. Germline CDR1 reads SGHNT; CDR2 reads YENEEA. The CDR3 loop reads CASSLVFGTGHTEAFF. DNA of the CDR3: TGTGCCAGCAGCTTAGTCTTTGGGACAGGACACACTGAAGCTTTCTTT.

The rearrangement uses TRBV18 and TRBJ2-2; 9 positions agree with TRBD1. J gave up 3 bases and V 3 bases, and 2 bases lay outside the gene matches. CDR1 KGHSH and CDR2 LQKENI come from the germline V gene. This CDR3 region has 15 residues. This CDR3 is CASSPRQGDTGELFF. CDR3 DNA: TGTGCCAGCTCACCGCGACAGGGGGACACCGGGGAGCTGTTTTTT. The whole variable domain, remainder taken from reference TRBV18 and TRBJ2-2, is NAGVMQNPRHLVRRRGQEARLRCSPMKGHSHVYWYRQLPEEGLKFMVYLQKENIIDESGMPKERFSAEFPKEGPSILRIQQVVRGDSAAYFCASSPRQGDTGELFFGEGSRLTVL.

CDR3 region: CASSRQGAGANVLTF. The CDR3 DNA follows: TGTGCCAGCAGCAGACAGGGGGCTGGGGCCAACGTCCTGACTTTC. The rearrangement links TRBV6-5 to TRBJ2-6; TRBD1 aligns across 9 bases. This CDR3 is built from 15 residues. The trim removed 6 bases at V and 2 bases at J, leaving 2 bases unmatched. The germline gives CDR1 MNHEY, CDR2 SVGAGI.

The chain uses TRBV5-1 and TRBJ1-2; D ambiguous. The CDR3 loop spans 14 amino acids. Germline V gives CDR1 SGHRS, CDR2 YFSETQ. The V gene lost 4 bases and the J gene lost 6 bases, with 16 bases spanning the gap. The CDR3 loop reads CASSPLTGADGYTF. The CDR3 DNA reads TGCGCCAGCAGCCCCTTGACGGGAGCCGATGGCTACACCTTC.

The J gene is TRBJ1-1, the V gene TRBV19; D not certain. CDR1 LNHDA and CDR2 SQIVND come from the germline V gene (reference sequence). The CDR3 runs 14 residues. V lost 6 bases, J lost 1 base, and 12 bases lay in between. As DNA, the CDR3 is TGTGCCAGTAGCGCTCGGACGGGGAACACTGAAGCTTTCTTT. Its translation: CASSARTGNTEAFF.

The rearrangement uses TRBV3-1 (or the pseudogene TRBV3-2) and TRBJ1-1, with D possibly matching TRBD1 (6 bases). Germline V gene lookup returns CDR1 LGHDT and CDR2 YNNKEL (reference sequence). The V end was cut by 4 bases, the J end by 6 bases, with 12 bases between. This CDR3 comprises 13 residues. CDR3: CASSPTGLAEAFF. The CDR3 nucleotides read TGTGCCAGCAGCCCGACAGGTCTGGCTGAAGCTTTCTTT.

This chain joins TRBV27 and TRBJ1-6; no clear D. The CDR3 spans 13 residues. Germline CDR1 is MNHEY and CDR2 is SMNVEV (reference sequence). V lost 8 bases and J 8 bases, leaving 13 bases between the germline ends. DNA of the CDR3: TGTGCCAGCCAGACAAGCACCGATTCACCCCTCCACTTT. It codes for CASQTSTDSPLHF.

The chain joins TRBV27 to TRBJ1-1; D is undetermined. The CDR3 covers 14 residues. V was trimmed by 4 bases and J by 11 bases, leaving 20 bases between them. Germline values: CDR1 MNHEY, CDR2 SMNVEV (reference sequence). Here the CDR3 reads CASSSTGTSLSAFF. The CDR3 region has the DNA TGTGCCAGCAGTTCTACGGGAACCTCTTTGTCTGCTTTCTTT.

To note about this clone: The junction and the germline gene differ at one end; a read error may be behind it. CDR3 region: CASSPLSGTLDEQCF. The CDR3 DNA sequence: TGTGCCAGCTCACCCCTTTCCGGGACACTAGACGAGCAGTGCTTC. This chain links TRBV18 with TRBJ2-7; a possible D gene is TRBD1 (6 bases). Germline V gene lookup returns CDR1 KGHSH and CDR2 LQKENI. The CDR3 covers 15 residues. The full variable domain, rest sourced from reference TRBV18 and TRBJ2-7, is NAGVMQNPRHLVRRRGQEARLRCSPMKGHSHVYWYRQLPEEGLKFMVYLQKENIIDESGMPKERFSAEFPKEGPSILRIQQVVRGDSAAYFCASSPLSGTLDEQCFGPGTRLTVT.

The rearrangement uses TRBV20-1 and TRBJ2-3; D call uncertain. There are 13 residues in the CDR3. The V gene lost 6 bases and the J gene lost 1 base, with 11 bases spanning the gap. In germline, CDR1 is DFQATT, CDR2 SNEGSKA (reference sequence). CDR3 sequence reads: CSASNGRTDTQYF. CDR3 nucleotide sequence: TGCAGTGCCAGTAATGGGCGCACAGATACGCAGTATTTT.

The chain joins TRBV7-6 to TRBJ1-3; 7 positions match TRBD1. This CDR3 spans 16 amino acids. Germline lookup yields CDR1 SGHVS and CDR2 FNYEAQ. The V gene end was trimmed by 4 bases and the J gene end by 0 bases; junction bases not matched to a gene: 6. The CDR3 coding sequence is TGTGCCAGCAGCTGGGGACAGCCTATCTCTGGAAACACCATATATTTT. Translated: CASSWGQPISGNTIYF.

The J gene is TRBJ2-7, the V gene TRBV6-5, with no clear D. The CDR3 runs to 13 residues. Germline V lookup: CDR1 MNHEY, CDR2 SVGAGI. The V and J ends lost 2 bases and 3 bases respectively, with 8 bases between them. CDR3 in DNA: TGTGCCAGCAGTTACGAAGGGCTCTACGAGCAGTACTTC. It codes for CASSYEGLYEQYF.

This chain uses TRBV28 with TRBJ1-2; 10 nucleotides agree with TRBD1. V lost 3 bases, J lost 7 bases, and 5 bases stayed unmatched. CDR1 and CDR2 from the germline V gene are MDHEN and SYDVKM. This CDR3 spans 14 amino acids. CDR3 sequence reads: CASSFKTGGGGYTF. The CDR3 bases are TGTGCCAGCAGTTTTAAGACAGGGGGCGGTGGCTACACCTTC.

This clone has more than one count but fewer than ten. The CDR3 DNA follows: TGTGCCAGCAGCTTAGCAGGGGGGGGAAGCGAGACCCAGTACTTC. Its translation: CASSLAGGGSETQYF. The chain couples TRBV11-3 to TRBJ2-5; D may be TRBD1 or TRBD2 (7 bases each). The ends were cut back, 1 base at V and 5 bases at J, with 14 bases in the middle. Germline values: CDR1 SGHNT, CDR2 YENEEA. The CDR3 covers 15 residues.

This clone was counted only a few times. This chain uses TRBV6-6 with TRBJ1-5, with 7 positions matching TRBD1. The CDR3 loop spans 12 amino acids. Germline CDR1 is MNHNY and CDR2 is SVGAGI (reference sequence). V gave up 6 bases and J gave up 5 bases; unmatched junction bases: 1. CDR3 sequence: CASRQGDQPQHF. CDR3 nucleotides: TGTGCCAGCAGGCAGGGGGATCAGCCCCAGCATTTT.

The sample holds one count of this clone. The gene calls are TRBV6-5 and TRBJ1-1; D may be TRBD1 (5 bases). V was clipped by 5 bases and J by 1 base, with 8 bases between them. The CDR3 is made up of 13 amino acids. The V gene's germline CDR1 is MNHEY and CDR2 SVGAGI. CDR3 region: CASSQGWNTEAFF. The DNA of the CDR3 is TGTGCCAGCAGTCAGGGCTGGAACACTGAAGCTTTCTTT.

This rearrangement joins TRBV14 to TRBJ2-2; 14 nucleotides agree with TRBD2. CDR1 is SGHDN, CDR2 FVKESK, per germline. CDR3 size: 19 residues. The V and J ends lost 4 bases and 3 bases, in that order; junction bases with no gene match: 10. The DNA for the CDR3 is TGTGCCAGCAGCCCAGACCGACTAGCGGGGGGGCGTGACACCGGGGAGCTGTTTTTT. Translated, it gives CASSPDRLAGGRDTGELFF.

The chain couples TRBV7-2 to TRBJ1-1; D uncertain. Germline V gene sequence: CDR1 SGHTA, CDR2 FQGNSA. This CDR3 comprises 13 residues. V was pared by 5 bases and J by 5 bases, with 12 bases between. CDR3 sequence reads: CASSPLGRTEAFF. The CDR3, as DNA: TGTGCCAGCAGCCCACTCGGACGGACTGAAGCTTTCTTT.